A selection of T cell receptor beta chains follows, all from one sample in a study of cytomegalovirus exposure and HLA in healthy donors. TCRdb's copy holds only in-frame clones and misses some; the assay was immunoSEQ multiplex PCR. There are 190,000 or so clones in the sample; around four fifths occur only once, and 1.6% lies in the top ten. Sequencing was done on a sample of PBMCs. These receptors originate from a man in his fifties or sixties in good health and CMV-seronegative. Both conserved end residues are part of each CDR3. The D gene is left open where the match is weak. Size is omitted from some rows. Given values are once, few, many or a class for expanded clones.

TRBJ1-1 TRBV7-9 - - TGTGCCAGCAGCTTAATGTCAGAGAACACTGAAGCTTTCTTT CASSLMSENTEAFF
TRBJ2-4 TRBV19 - - TGTGCCAGTAGTATAGATCACGGTGGGGCTAGTCTGCCCAAAAACATTCAGTACTTC CASSIDHGGASLPKNIQYF
TRBJ1-2 TRBV7-2 TRBD1 - TGTGCCAGCAGTCAGGGACAGGACTATGGCTACACCTTC CASSQGQDYGYTF
TRBJ2-5 TRBV7-9 TRBD2 - TGTGCCAGCAGCTTTATTACAGCGGGGGGAACAGGGGAGACCCAGTACTTC CASSFITAGGTGETQYF
TRBJ2-6 TRBV2 TRBD1 - TGTGCCAGCCGGGACAGGGTGTCCGGGGCCAACGTCCTGACTTTC CASRDRVSGANVLTF
TRBJ2-1 TRBV2 TRBD1 - TGTGCCAGCAGTCCCGGGACAGGGGGCTCGGGCAATGAGCAGTTCTTC CASSPGTGGSGNEQFF
TRBJ1-6 TRBV7-8 - - TGTGCCAGCAGCACACAAGTTTATAATTCACCCCTCCACTTT CASSTQVYNSPLHF
TRBJ2-4 TRBV5-1 - few TGCGCCAGCAGCGCGGGGGAACGGGGGCCGGGCATTCAGTACTTC CASSAGERGPGIQYF
TRBJ1-2 TRBV27 - - - CASSSSTEGYGYTF
TRBJ2-3 TRBV15 TRBD1 - TGTGCCACCAGCAGACCGGGACAGGGATCAGATACGCAGTATTTT CATSRPGQGSDTQYF
TRBJ2-5 TRBV7-7 - - TGTGCTAGCAGCTTAACGCTCCTACAAGAGACCCAGTACTTC CASSLTLLQETQYF
TRBJ2-5 TRBV27 TRBD2 - TGTGCCAGCAGTCCTCGTCTTGCTAGCGGATACCAAGAGACCCAGTACTTC CASSPRLASGYQETQYF
TRBJ2-1 TRBV7-3 - - TGTGCCAGCAGCTTTCAGGGTCGTGAGCAGTTCTTC CASSFQGREQFF
TRBJ2-1 TRBV28 TRBD2 few TGTGCCAGCACTAGCGGGAGCTCCTACAATGAGCAGTTCTTC CASTSGSSYNEQFF
TRBJ1-2 TRBV5-6 TRBD1 few TGTGCCAGCAGCTTGGCTCGGACAGGGAACTATGGCTACACCTTC CASSLARTGNYGYTF
TRBJ1-6 TRBV7-3 TRBD1 - TGTGCCAGCAGCGGGGGACAGTATAATTCACCCCTCCACTTT CASSGGQYNSPLHF
TRBJ2-7 TRBV7-9 TRBD1 once TGTGCCAGCAGCCGTGGACAGGGCTACGAGCAGTACTTC CASSRGQGYEQYF
TRBJ1-4 TRBV7-2 TRBD1 - TGTGCCAGCAGCCCGACCAGGGGGGCTGGGGAAAAACTGTTTTTT CASSPTRGAGEKLFF
TRBJ1-4 TRBV6-5 - many TGTGCCAGCAGTTCCGGAGAAGTTGATGAAAAACTGTTTTTT CASSSGEVDEKLFF
TRBJ2-7 TRBV7-6 TRBD1 - TGTGCCAGCAGCCCCGGGACAGGGGAGCACGAGCAGTACTTC CASSPGTGEHEQYF
TRBJ2-5 TRBV7-2 - once TGTGCCAGCAGCCCCCTGGCTAGCGCAGAGACCCAGTACTTC CASSPLASAETQYF
TRBJ1-1 TRBV7-9 TRBD1 once TGTGCCAGCAGCTTAAGGACAGGGGGCAACACTGAAGCTTTCTTT CASSLRTGGNTEAFF
TRBJ2-7 TRBV14 TRBD1 - TGTGCCAGCAGCCACGACAGGGGGTCCCACATCCCCTACGAGCAGTACTTC CASSHDRGSHIPYEQYF
TRBJ2-7 TRBV4-2 TRBD2 - TGTGCCAGCAGCCAAACTAGCGGGAGTAACTACGAGCAGTACTTC CASSQTSGSNYEQYF
TRBJ2-1 TRBV14 TRBD1 - TGTGCCAGCAGCAGATGGACAGGTCCCTCCTACAATGAGCAGTTCTTC CASSRWTGPSYNEQFF
TRBJ2-5 TRBV5-1 TRBD1 - TGCGCCAGCGCTCCGGACAGGGAGGTCGAGACCCAGTACTTC CASAPDREVETQYF
TRBJ2-1 TRBV5-5 TRBD1 - TGTGCCAGCAGCCCGGTTGTGGGGACAGGGGGACCAATCGAGCAGTTCTTC CASSPVVGTGGPIEQFF
TRBJ1-1 TRBV16 TRBD1 - TGTGCCAGCAGCCAGGCGAGACAGGGATTCGGTGAAGCTTTCTTT CASSQARQGFGEAFF
TRBJ2-5 TRBV10-3 TRBD2 once TGTGCCATCAGTGAGTTTACGGGAGGAGGAGAGACCCAGTACTTC CAISEFTGGGETQYF
TRBJ1-5 TRBV5-6 TRBD1 - TGTGCCAGCAGCTCGCACGGACAGGGGATGTATCAGCCCCAGCATTTT CASSSHGQGMYQPQHF
TRBJ2-7 TRBV5-1 - - TGCGCCAGCAGCGCCCGGGACATTTCGTACGAGCAGTACTTC CASSARDISYEQYF
TRBJ2-3 TRBV18 - - TGTGCCAGCTCACCGAGGGCCCTCACAGATACGCAGTATTTT CASSPRALTDTQYF
TRBJ1-3 TRBV6-5 - - TGTGCCAGCAGTTCCGCCGGGTTGGACACCATATATTTT CASSSAGLDTIYF
TRBJ1-4 TRBV19 - - TGTGCCAGTAGTATTCGAGGGGAGGACGAAAAACTGTTTTTT CASSIRGEDEKLFF
TRBJ1-1 TRBV13 TRBD1 - TGTGCCAGCAGCCCCAGGACAGGGGGGAACACTGAAGCTTTCTTT CASSPRTGGNTEAFF
TRBJ2-7 TRBV5-1 TRBD1 few TGCGCCAGCAGCCAGGGACAGGGGGCTTCCTACGAGCAGTACTTC CASSQGQGASYEQYF
TRBJ2-7 TRBV18 - - TGTGCCAGCTCACTCGCCGGGACAAACTACGAGCAGTACTTC CASSLAGTNYEQYF
TRBJ1-3 TRBV9 TRBD1 - TGTGCCAGCAGCGTAGGTCCCGGGACAGGGACAGGAAACACCATATATTTT CASSVGPGTGTGNTIYF
TRBJ2-1 TRBV5-8 TRBD2 - TGTGCCAGCAGCTCTGGACTAGCGTCAAATGAGCAGTTCTTC CASSSGLASNEQFF
TRBJ1-1 TRBV2 - - TGTGCCAGCAGTGAGGTACGGGGTCGGAACACTGAAGCTTTCTTT CASSEVRGRNTEAFF
TRBJ1-6 TRBV29-1 - - TGCAGCGTTGTAGTACAGACGACCAATAATTCACCCCTCCACTTT CSVVVQTTNNSPLHF
TRBJ2-7 TRBV25-1 - few TGTGCCAGCAGTGATGGAGGGGGCCCCTACGAGCAGTACTTC CASSDGGGPYEQYF
TRBJ2-2 TRBV7-3 TRBD1 - TGTGCCAGCAGCTTCCAGGGGGCCCGAACCGGGGAGCTGTTTTTT CASSFQGARTGELFF
TRBJ1-5 TRBV4-1 - few TGCGCCAGCAGCCAAGATCTGGGGGGTGATCAGCCCCAGCATTTT CASSQDLGGDQPQHF
TRBJ1-5 TRBV19 TRBD1 - TGTGCCAGTAGTTTTGGGACAGGGGGCGCAGGTCAGCCCCAGCATTTT CASSFGTGGAGQPQHF
TRBJ2-7 TRBV28 - - TGTGCCAGCAGTCCCAGGGTGGAGCAGTACTTC CASSPRVEQYF
TRBJ2-1 TRBV7-2 TRBD2 - TGTGCCAGCAGCTTAGCACTGTCGGGGGGGCCTTCGTTCTTC CASSLALSGGPSFF